This paragraph covers one T cell receptor (beta chain) sequence. Its antigen remains unknown. This table comes from immunoSEQ multiplex PCR, and its TCRdb copy is limited to in-frame clones, with some not included. The table shows about 200,000 clones, with more than 65% occurring only once. The donors were part of the validation cohort, which consisted of approximately 110 subjects and was separate from the first cohort of 600 to 850 subjects. The V gene's germline CDR1 is MNHEY and CDR2 SMNVEV (reference sequence). V shed 2 bases and J shed 4 bases, with 18 bases lying between them. The CDR3 loop spans 16 amino acids. The sample belongs to a study of cytomegalovirus exposure and HLA in healthy donors. Study as a whole: The same platform used for the approximately 700 first-cohort repertoires was also used for the 95 to 150 validation repertoires, as a later analysis reported. Study outcomes and limitations: Researchers counted around 180 TCR beta chains as cytomegalovirus-associated.

This sequence joins TRBV27 and TRBJ2-7; D unresolved. The sequenced sample was PBMCs. This TCR came from a woman aged 25 to 45 in good health and CMV-seropositive. For the CDR3, the DNA is TGTGCCAGCAGTTTAAGTAGTGGGCAGAGATTATACGAGCAGTACTTC. Translating gives CASSLSSGQRLYEQYF.